What follows describes a single T cell receptor (beta chain). The CDR3 spans 15 residues. Germline V gene lookup returns CDR1 SGHTA and CDR2 FQGNSA. V was cut by 5 bases and J by 3 bases, with 14 bases left in between. This entry comes from a study of blood T cell repertoires in COVID-19. Study-wide context: COVID-19 samples from acute and convalescent phases originated in the United States, Italy and Spain. PBMCs, B-cell-depleted T cells, or T cells provided the cDNA or gDNA that made up the material.

Study processing details: Nucleated cell counts were estimated from reference gene primer amplification. Sequenced by immunoSEQ multiplex PCR; TCRdb stores in-frame clones only, minus some. The V and J calls and the clone size are those of that table, but D and trimming were determined from the DNA. The data show 15,000 to 20,000 clones, about 90% seen once. V and J are TRBV7-2 and TRBJ2-1, with D possibly TRBD1 on 6 matching bases. Sequencing input: peripheral blood. This sequence was found in a human donor in a cohort sampled during active COVID-19. The CDR3, as DNA: TGTGCCAGCAGCCAGTATCGACAGGTCTACAATGAGCAGTTCTTC. Translation: CASSQYRQVYNEQFF.